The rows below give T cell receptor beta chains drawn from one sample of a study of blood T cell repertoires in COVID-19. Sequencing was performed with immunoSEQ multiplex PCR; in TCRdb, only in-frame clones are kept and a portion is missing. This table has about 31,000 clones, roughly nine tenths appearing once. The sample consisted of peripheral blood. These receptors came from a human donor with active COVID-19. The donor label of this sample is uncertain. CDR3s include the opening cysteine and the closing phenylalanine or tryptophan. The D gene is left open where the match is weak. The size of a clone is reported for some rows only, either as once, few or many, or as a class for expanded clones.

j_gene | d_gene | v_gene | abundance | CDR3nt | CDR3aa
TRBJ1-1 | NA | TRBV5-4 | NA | TGTGCCAGCAGCTTGGTCGGGGGGAGCTGGACTGAAGCTTTCTTT | CASSLVGGSWTEAFF
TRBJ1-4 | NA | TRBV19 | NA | TGTGCCAGTAGTTCGGGGTCGGGGGATGAAAAACTGTTTTTT | CASSSGSGDEKLFF
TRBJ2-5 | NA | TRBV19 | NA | TGTGCCAGTAGAGAGAGGAGAGAGACCCAGTACTTC | CASRERRETQYF
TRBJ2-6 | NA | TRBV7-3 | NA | TGTGCCAGCAGGGTGGGCTCCGGGGCCAACGTCCTGACTTTC | CASRVGSGANVLTF
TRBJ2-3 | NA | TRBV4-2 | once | TGTGCCAGCAGCCAAGGGACCCCGGGGCGGGACTCAGATACGCAGTATTTT | CASSQGTPGRDSDTQYF
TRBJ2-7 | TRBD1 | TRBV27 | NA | TGTGCCAGCAGTTCTCCGGCAGGGGGTCCCTACGAGCAGTACTTC | CASSSPAGGPYEQYF
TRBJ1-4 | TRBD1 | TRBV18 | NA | TGTGCCAGCTCACGCGGACAGGGGATAACTAATGAAAAACTGTTTTTT | CASSRGQGITNEKLFF
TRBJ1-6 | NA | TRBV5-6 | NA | TGTGCCAGCAGCTTGGGAGGGTATGGATATTCACCCCTCCACTTT | CASSLGGYGYSPLHF
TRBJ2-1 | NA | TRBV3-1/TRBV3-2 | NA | TGTGCCAGCAGCCGAGACCGGGACACCCATTTTAGTTCCTACAATGAGCAGTTCTTC | CASSRDRDTHFSSYNEQFF
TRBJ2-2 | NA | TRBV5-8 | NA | TGTGCCAGCAGCTCGGGAGAGAACACCGGGGAGCTGTTTTTT | CASSSGENTGELFF
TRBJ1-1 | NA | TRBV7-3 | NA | TGTGCCAGCAGCTTGATAGGGGGAGGGCGAGTGAACACTGAAGCTTTCTTT | CASSLIGGGRVNTEAFF
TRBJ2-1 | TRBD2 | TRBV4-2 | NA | TGTGCCAGCAGCGTTACCGGGACTAGGGATGACAATGAGCAGTTCTTC | CASSVTGTRDDNEQFF
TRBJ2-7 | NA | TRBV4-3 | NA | TGCGCCAGCAGCCAAGATCTACGAGTCCCTAGCGACGAGCAGTACTTC | CASSQDLRVPSDEQYF
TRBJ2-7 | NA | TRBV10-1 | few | TGCGCCAGCAGAACTAGAGATGAGCAGTACTTC | CASRTRDEQYF
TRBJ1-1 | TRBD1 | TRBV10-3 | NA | TGTGCCATCAGTCCCGGGACAGGGTTCACGACCACTGAAGCTTTCTTT | CAISPGTGFTTTEAFF
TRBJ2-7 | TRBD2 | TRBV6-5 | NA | TGTGCCAGTGACTCTAGCGGGGGCTCCTACGAGCAGTACTTC | CASDSSGGSYEQYF
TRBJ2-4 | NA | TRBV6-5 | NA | TGTGCCGTTCGAGTGGCCAAAAACATTCAGTACTTC | CAVRVAKNIQYF
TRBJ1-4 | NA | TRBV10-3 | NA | TGTGCCATCAGTGCTCGGGAGGCAACTAATGAAAAACTGTTTTTT | CAISAREATNEKLFF
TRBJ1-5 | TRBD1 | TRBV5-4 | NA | TGTGCCAGCAGTCGGGACAGGGGGATCAATCAGCCCCAGCATTTT | CASSRDRGINQPQHF
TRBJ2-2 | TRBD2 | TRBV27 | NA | TGTGCCAGCCGCCCGGGGCTAGCGGGAGCCGGGGAGCTGTTTTTT | CASRPGLAGAGELFF
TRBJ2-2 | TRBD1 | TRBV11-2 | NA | TGTGCCAGCAGCGGACAGGTTGGGGTAGGGCTGTTTTTT | CASSGQVGVGLFF
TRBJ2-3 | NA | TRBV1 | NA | TGCACCAGCAGCCAAGACTCCCGGGACTGGGACACAGATACGCAGTATTTT | CTSSQDSRDWDTDTQYF
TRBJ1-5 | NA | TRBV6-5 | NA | TGTGCCAGCAGTTACTCGGGACATAGCAATCAGCCCCAGCATTTT | CASSYSGHSNQPQHF
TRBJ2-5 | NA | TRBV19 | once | TGTGCCAGTAGTATAACCCAGGGAATCCAAGAGACCCAGTACTTC | CASSITQGIQETQYF
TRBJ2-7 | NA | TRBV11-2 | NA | TGTGCCAGCAGCTCCGGGACTTCTAGGTCCGGCGAGCAGTACTTC | CASSSGTSRSGEQYF
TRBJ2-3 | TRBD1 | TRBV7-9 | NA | TGTGCCAGCAGCGTTAGGGACAGGCCCCATATTGGCACAGATACGCAGTATTTT | CASSVRDRPHIGTDTQYF
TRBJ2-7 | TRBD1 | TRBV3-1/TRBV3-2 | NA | TGTGCCAGCAGCCTTCGACAGGGCCAGGGCGAGCAGTACTTC | CASSLRQGQGEQYF
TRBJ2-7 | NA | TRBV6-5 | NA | TGTGCCAGCACCCTGGCCGTTTCCTACGAGCAGTACTTC | CASTLAVSYEQYF